One sample yielded the 28 T cell receptor beta chains listed below, sequenced in a study of identifying expanded T cells in peripheral blood. Only in-frame clones appear in the TCRdb table, and some are missing; sequencing was by immunoSEQ multiplex PCR. The sample has 51,000 or so clones, 82% seen once. The sample was blood. These receptors were collected from a person between 18 and 69 years old in good health.

This rearrangement joins TRBV7-8 to TRBJ2-5, with TRBD2 identical over 12 bases. Germline V gives CDR1 SGHVS, CDR2 FQNEAQ. V lost 6 bases, J lost 5 bases, and 7 bases stayed unmatched. CDR3 length: 15 amino acids. DNA of the CDR3: TGTGCCAGCAGTTCGACTAGCGGGAGTATGGAGACCCAGTACTTC. Protein: CASSSTSGSMETQYF.

The chain uses TRBV30 and TRBJ2-1; the match to TRBD1 covers 9 bases. Germline V gene lookup returns CDR1 GTSNPN and CDR2 SVGIG (reference sequence). This CDR3 has 11 amino acids. Trimming at V came to 1 base and at J to 14 bases, leaving 3 bases not matched to a gene. CDR3 in DNA: TGTGCCTGGAGTGGGGACAGGGAAAAGTTCTTC. Translation gives CAWSGDREKFF.

The chain is built from TRBV5-4 and TRBJ1-4, with 8 bases aligning to TRBD1. CDR3 length: 14 residues. Germline lookup yields CDR1 SGHNT and CDR2 YYREEE (reference sequence). V shed 4 bases and J 7 bases; nucleotides not matched to a gene: 6. Here the CDR3 DNA reads TGTGCCAGCAGCCAGACAGGGGCGGGTGAAAAACTGTTTTTT. The encoded protein is CASSQTGAGEKLFF.

The chain joins TRBV14 to TRBJ1-1; D uncertain. The CDR3 covers 13 residues. The V gene lost 7 bases and the J gene lost 1 base, with 10 bases spanning the gap. CDR1 and CDR2 (germline): SGHDN, FVKESK. CDR3 sequence reads: CASTRSANTEAFF. The DNA of the CDR3 is TGTGCCAGCACCCGGTCCGCGAACACTGAAGCTTTCTTT.

V is TRBV6-1 and J is TRBJ2-2, with D hard to call. The CDR3 runs to 15 residues. The germline gives CDR1 MNHNS, CDR2 SASEGT. The V gene lost 3 bases and the J gene lost 4 bases, with 12 bases spanning the gap. CDR3 DNA: TGTGCCAGCAGTGACGTCGGATCCGCCACCGGGGAGCTGTTTTTT. It encodes CASSDVGSATGELFF.

The chain has TRBV18 and TRBJ1-2; D gene ambiguous. With 4 bases removed from V and 5 bases from J, the gap between germline ends came to 11 bases. CDR1 and CDR2 from the germline V gene are KGHSH and LQKENI. The CDR3 extends over 13 amino acids. CDR3 in amino acids: CASSQDGFYGYTF. CDR3 DNA sequence: TGTGCCAGCTCACAGGACGGATTTTATGGCTACACCTTC.

This chain joins TRBV28 and TRBJ1-4, with 9 nucleotides matching TRBD1. The CDR3 runs 18 residues. In germline, CDR1 is MDHEN, CDR2 SYDVKM. V was clipped by 6 bases and J by 0 bases; unmatched bases: 11. The DNA for the CDR3 is TGTGCCAGCAGCCGGGCCGGGACAGGGCTTGCAACTAATGAAAAACTGTTTTTT. Its protein is CASSRAGTGLATNEKLFF.

V gene TRBV5-8 combines with J gene TRBJ1-1, with TRBD1 identical over 8 bases. CDR1 is SGHTS and CDR2 is YDEGEE in the germline V gene. This CDR3 has 17 amino acids. Losses at the gene ends were 4 bases for V and 0 bases for J; bases not matched to a gene: 11. CDR3 residues: CASSGHRGGLLNTEAFF. The CDR3 nucleotides are TGTGCCAGCAGCGGGCACAGGGGGGGACTATTGAACACTGAAGCTTTCTTT.

The V gene is TRBV15, the J gene TRBJ1-1, with 10 positions matching TRBD1. Trimming removed 3 bases from V and 1 base from J; junction bases left unmatched: 8. The V gene's germline CDR1 is LNHNV and CDR2 YYDKDF (reference sequence). This CDR3 spans 17 amino acids. CDR3 region: CATSSRQGARGNTEAFF. CDR3 sequence (DNA): TGTGCCACCAGCAGTAGACAGGGGGCGCGGGGGAACACTGAAGCTTTCTTT.

The chain couples TRBV6-5 to TRBJ1-5; TRBD1 matches 7 bases. The germline V gene encodes CDR1 MNHEY and CDR2 SVGAGI. V lost 8 bases, J lost 7 bases, and 2 bases stayed unmatched. This CDR3 comprises 11 residues. The CDR3, as DNA: TGTGCCAGCGGGACAGCCCAGCCCCAGCATTTT. This translates into CASGTAQPQHF.

The V and J genes are TRBV5-4 and TRBJ1-1; D gene ambiguous. CDR3 length: 15 amino acids. Trimming removed 0 bases at V and 4 bases at J, with 13 bases between. Germline values: CDR1 SGHNT, CDR2 YYREEE (reference sequence). CDR3 loop: CASSLAAGMGTEAFF. As DNA, the CDR3 is TGTGCCAGCAGCTTGGCGGCAGGAATGGGCACTGAAGCTTTCTTT.

The CDR3, as DNA: TGTGCCAGTCGGACGGGGAGCTCTGGAAACACCATATATTTT. This gives the protein CASRTGSSGNTIYF. V is TRBV19 and J is TRBJ1-3; no clear D gene. Germline assignment: CDR1 LNHDA and CDR2 SQIVND (reference sequence). The CDR3 has 14 amino acids. Trimming stripped 8 bases from V and 0 bases from J, with 11 bases between.

This rearrangement joins TRBV15 to TRBJ2-1; D gene unclear. The germline V gene encodes CDR1 LNHNV and CDR2 YYDKDF (reference sequence). The V and J ends lost 5 bases and 4 bases respectively, with 15 bases between them. CDR3 length: 15 amino acids. CDR3 DNA sequence: TGTGCCACCAGCGAGAGCCTGGGTGTATACAATGAGCAGTTCTTC. Protein product: CATSESLGVYNEQFF. Filled out from reference TRBV15 and TRBJ2-1, the complete variable domain reads DAMVIQNPRYQVTQFGKPVTLSCSQTLNHNVMYWYQQKSSQAPKLLFHYYDKDFNNEADTPDNFQSRRPNTSFCFLDIRSPGLGDTAMYLCATSESLGVYNEQFFGPGTRLTVL.

The chain is built from TRBV6-1 and TRBJ2-6, with D possibly matching TRBD2 (5 bases). Deletions cut 7 bases from V and 3 bases from J, with 13 bases between. Germline CDR1 is MNHNS and CDR2 is SASEGT. The CDR3 has 15 amino acids. CDR3 amino acids: CASKSWRSGANVLTF. The CDR3 DNA reads as TGTGCCAGCAAATCGTGGAGGAGTGGGGCCAACGTCCTGACTTTC.

The rearrangement links TRBV11-3 to TRBJ1-2; 9 nucleotides align to TRBD1. V shed 5 bases, J shed 8 bases, and the junction held 6 bases outside the gene matches. Germline V lookup: CDR1 SGHNT, CDR2 YENEEA. The CDR3 sequence is 13 residues long. CDR3 DNA: TGTGCCAGCAGCCCCACAGGGGGCCTCGGCTACACCTTC. This sequence encodes CASSPTGGLGYTF.

The chain has TRBV11-2 and TRBJ2-1, with D perhaps TRBD2 (6 bases). Germline V gives CDR1 SGHAT, CDR2 FQNNGV. Trimming removed 4 bases at V and 5 bases at J, with 18 bases between. The CDR3 has 16 residues. The CDR3 region has the DNA TGTGCCAGCAGCTCCCACGGGACTCGTCTTGACAATGAGCAGTTCTTC. It codes for CASSSHGTRLDNEQFF.

The chain combines TRBV7-9 with TRBJ2-7; D is possibly TRBD2 (6 bases). CDR1 is SEHNR, CDR2 FQNEAQ, per germline (reference sequence). Trimming pared 5 bases from V and 5 bases from J, leaving 16 bases between. The length of the CDR3 is 14 residues. The CDR3 loop is CASSPSAGIHEQYF. DNA for the CDR3: TGTGCCAGCAGCCCTTCGGCGGGAATCCACGAGCAGTACTTC.

This chain connects TRBV2 to TRBJ1-6; no clear D. The V end lost 0 bases, the J end lost 4 bases, and 7 bases lay between the germline ends. Looked up from germline, CDR1 is SNHLY and CDR2 is FYNNEI. The CDR3 extends over 15 amino acids. The CDR3 DNA reads TGTGCCAGCAGTGAAGCCTCAGTGTATAATTCACCCCTCCACTTT. Protein product: CASSEASVYNSPLHF.

This chain joins TRBV6-5 and TRBJ2-3; 8 nucleotides agree with TRBD2. This CDR3 comprises 14 residues. Germline lookup yields CDR1 MNHEY and CDR2 SVGAGI. The V and J ends lost 4 bases and 3 bases, in that order; junction bases with no gene match: 3. CDR3 loop: CASSSSGRTDTQYF. CDR3 nucleotides: TGTGCCAGCAGTTCGAGCGGGAGAACAGATACGCAGTATTTT.

V and J are TRBV5-1 and TRBJ1-4; 12 nucleotides agree with TRBD1. Per germline, CDR1 SGHRS and CDR2 YFSETQ. V lost 4 bases, J lost 5 bases, and 6 bases stayed unmatched. The CDR3 is 16 residues long. Written as DNA, the CDR3 is TGCGCCAGCAGCGAGGGGACAGGGGGCTGGAATGAAAAACTGTTTTTT. Encoded protein: CASSEGTGGWNEKLFF.

This chain links TRBV14 with TRBJ1-4; D is perhaps TRBD1 (6 bases). Trimming took 0 bases from V and 8 from J, leaving 16 bases between them. The CDR3 sequence is 16 residues long. Looked up from germline, CDR1 is SGHDN and CDR2 is FVKESK. CDR3 sequence: CASSQERGAQSEKLFF. In DNA form, the CDR3 reads TGTGCCAGCAGCCAAGAGCGGGGGGCGCAATCCGAAAAACTGTTTTTT. Based on the CDR3 plus reference TRBV14 and TRBJ1-4, the full variable domain is EAGVTQFPSHSVIEKGQTVTLRCDPISGHDNLYWYRRVMGKEIKFLLHFVKESKQDESGMPNNRFLAERTGGTYSTLKVQPAELEDSGVYFCASSQERGAQSEKLFFGSGTQLSVL.

The chain couples TRBV7-9 to TRBJ1-1; 7 positions match TRBD1. Germline V gene data show CDR1 as SEHNR and CDR2 as FQNEAQ (reference sequence). CDR3 length equals 14 residues. Unmatched junction bases numbered 2, after V lost 3 bases and J lost 1 base. CDR3 DNA sequence: TGTGCCAGCAGCTTCGGGACAGCGAACACTGAAGCTTTCTTT. Encoded protein: CASSFGTANTEAFF.

The chain joins TRBV7-9 to TRBJ2-4; D unresolved. CDR3 size: 16 residues. V lost 5 bases and J lost 0, with 14 bases in between. The germline gives CDR1 SEHNR, CDR2 FQNEAQ (reference sequence). For the CDR3, the DNA is TGTGCCAGCAGCCCCAAGGATATCTTAGCCAAAAACATTCAGTACTTC. Protein sequence: CASSPKDILAKNIQYF.

J is TRBJ2-1 and V is TRBV10-3; TRBD1 matches at 10 bases. Germline loops: CDR1 ENHRY, CDR2 SYGVKD. The CDR3 is 17 amino acids. Trimming at V came to 4 bases and at J to 6 bases, leaving 12 bases not matched to a gene. The CDR3 nucleotides read TGTGCCATCAGTGCACCGATGCGGGACAGGGGCTTCAATGAGCAGTTCTTC. This encodes CAISAPMRDRGFNEQFF.

CDR3 bases: TGTGCCAGCAGCCATGAGGGGGAATTTGGTAATGAGCAGTTCTTC. Its translation: CASSHEGEFGNEQFF. This chain links TRBV28 with TRBJ2-1, with D possibly matching TRBD1 (6 bases). The CDR3 consists of 15 residues. Germline assignment: CDR1 MDHEN and CDR2 SYDVKM. With 6 bases removed from V and 7 bases from J, the gap between germline ends came to 19 bases. The full variable domain, in which reference TRBV28 and TRBJ2-1 provide the parts outside the CDR3, is DVKVTQSSRYLVKRTGEKVFLECVQDMDHENMFWYRQDPGLGLRLIYFSYDVKMKEKGDIPEGYSVSREKKERFSLILESASTNQTSMYLCASSHEGEFGNEQFFGPGTRLTVL.

This rearrangement joins TRBV7-2 to TRBJ2-1; no definite D call. The CDR3 has 15 residues. The germline V and J ends were trimmed by 5 bases and 0 bases, with 11 bases remaining between them. Germline V gene sequence: CDR1 SGHTA, CDR2 FQGNSA. The CDR3 DNA reads as TGTGCCAGCAGCCGAGCTTACAGCTCCTACAATGAGCAGTTCTTC. It translates to CASSRAYSSYNEQFF.

J is TRBJ1-2 and V is TRBV29-1, with a possible D match to TRBD1 (5 bases). This CDR3 spans 14 amino acids. Trimming shortened V by 7 bases and J by 0 bases, and 15 bases separated the two germline ends. Germline assignment: CDR1 SQVTM and CDR2 ANQGSEA. The CDR3 here is CSASEATANYGYTF. The CDR3 nucleotides are TGCAGCGCCTCGGAGGCGACAGCTAACTATGGCTACACCTTC. The full variable domain, rest sourced from reference TRBV29-1 and TRBJ1-2, is SAVISQKPSRDICQRGTSLTIQCQVDSQVTMMFWYRQQPGQSLTLIATANQGSEATYESGFVIDKFPISRPNLTFSTLTVSNMSPEDSSIYLCSASEATANYGYTFGSGTRLTVV.

J is TRBJ2-3 and V is TRBV2; no firm D call. The V gene's germline CDR1 is SNHLY and CDR2 FYNNEI. Trimming shortened V by 4 bases and J by 0 bases, and 8 bases separated the two germline ends. The CDR3 spans 14 residues. CDR3 sequence (DNA): TGTGCCAGCAGTGTAGGTGTTAGCACAGATACGCAGTATTTT. Protein: CASSVGVSTDTQYF.